A single TCR beta chain is shown here with its context. Antigen specificity is unknown. Regarding time point: week 11, during vaccination. What each vaccine dose contained was 300 ug of mutant IDH1 20-mer peptide, accompanied by topical imiquimod. Clones were sequenced by immunoSEQ multiplex PCR, and TCRdb holds only the in-frame ones, with some missing. The data hold under 55,000 clones, with about 91% observed a single time. This CDR3 contains 15 residues. With 0 bases clipped from V and 0 bases from J, the junction kept 2 bases outside the gene matches. Germline CDR1 reads SEHNR; CDR2 reads FQNEAQ (reference sequence). The data stem from a study of a mutant IDH1 vaccine in newly diagnosed glioma. Study details: Following radiotherapy alone, or alongside temozolomide cycles, vaccination was started after an interval of 4-6 weeks.

The clonotype comes from a man in his forties or fifties with glioma. The genes are TRBV7-9 and TRBJ2-7, with TRBD2 matching 7 bases. The sample was PBMCs, taken from a glioma patient whose treatment included an IDH1 peptide vaccine. The CDR3 nucleotides are TGTGCCAGCAGCTTAGCGGGGGGGACCTCCTACGAGCAGTACTTC. It codes for CASSLAGGTSYEQYF. Combining the CDR3 with reference TRBV7-9 and TRBJ2-7 gives the whole variable domain DTGVSQNPRHKITKRGQNVTFRCDPISEHNRLYWYRQTLGQGPEFLTYFQNEAQLEKSRLLSDRFSAERPKGSFSTLEIQRTEQGDSAMYLCASSLAGGTSYEQYFGPGTRLTVT.